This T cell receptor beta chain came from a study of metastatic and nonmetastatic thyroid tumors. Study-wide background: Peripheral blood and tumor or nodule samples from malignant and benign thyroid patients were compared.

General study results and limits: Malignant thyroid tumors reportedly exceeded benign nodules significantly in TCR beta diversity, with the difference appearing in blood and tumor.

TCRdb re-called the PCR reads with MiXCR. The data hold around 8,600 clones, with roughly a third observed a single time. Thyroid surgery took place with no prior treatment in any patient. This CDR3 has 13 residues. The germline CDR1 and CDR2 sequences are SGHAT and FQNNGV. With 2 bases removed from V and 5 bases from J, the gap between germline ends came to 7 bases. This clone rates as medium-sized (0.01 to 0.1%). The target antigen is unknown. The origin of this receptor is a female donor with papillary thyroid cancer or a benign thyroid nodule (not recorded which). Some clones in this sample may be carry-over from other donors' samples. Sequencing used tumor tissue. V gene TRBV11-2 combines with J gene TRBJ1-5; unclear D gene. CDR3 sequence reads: CASSLIQDQPQHF. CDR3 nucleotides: TGTGCCAGCAGCTTAATCCAGGATCAGCCCCAGCATTTT.